This is a list of T cell receptor beta chains from one sample in a study of PD-1 blockade in classical Hodgkin lymphoma. Profiled with immunoSEQ multiplex PCR; TCRdb holds only in-frame clones, not every one. The table has roughly 70,000 clones, approximately 93% seen once. Sequenced: peripheral blood mononuclear cells (PBMCs). These receptor sequences come from a human donor with classical Hodgkin lymphoma. Each CDR3 is given with its conserved first and last residue. A D gene is named only where the DNA matches it firmly. The listing skips clone size in some rows; elsewhere it reads once, few, many or a size class.

DNA	CDR3	D	length	V	size	J
TGTGCCAGCAGCCGGGACACTAACACCGGGGAGCTGTTTTTT	CASSRDTNTGELFF	NA	14	TRBV7-6	NA	TRBJ2-2
TGTGCCAGCAGCATACAGGGATCTTATGAAGGAGAGACCCAGTACTTC	CASSIQGSYEGETQYF	NA	16	TRBV2	NA	TRBJ2-5
TGCGCCAGCACCGGGCGGACCCAAGAGACCCAGTACTTC	CASTGRTQETQYF	NA	13	TRBV5-1	NA	TRBJ2-5
TGTGCCAGCAGCTTACCGGGTGGACTTGAAAAACTGTTTTTT	CASSLPGGLEKLFF	NA	14	TRBV11-3	NA	TRBJ1-4
TGTGCCAGCAGTGAACAGGGTCCCTATGGCTACACCTTC	CASSEQGPYGYTF	NA	13	TRBV25-1	NA	TRBJ1-2
TGTGCCAGAATCTACGAGCAGTACTTC	CARIYEQYF	NA	9	TRBV6-9	NA	TRBJ2-7
TGCGCCAGCAGCCCCGGGAAGGGGAGAACGGAAAAACTGTTTTTT	CASSPGKGRTEKLFF	NA	15	TRBV5-1	once	TRBJ1-4
TGCAGTGCTAGAGGGTCCCCAGGGCAGTTCTTC	CSARGSPGQFF	NA	11	TRBV20-1	NA	TRBJ2-1
TGTGCCAGTACCGACGCTGTCCCGGGGGCGCGTAGCAATCAGCCCCAGCATTTT	CASTDAVPGARSNQPQHF	NA	18	TRBV19	NA	TRBJ1-5
TGTGCCAGCAGCCCGCGGACAGGGGTGACTGAAGCTTTCTTT	CASSPRTGVTEAFF	TRBD1	14	TRBV9	once	TRBJ1-1
TGTGCCAGCAGCATACTAGTCACGCAGTATTTT	CASSILVTQYF	NA	11	TRBV7-2	NA	TRBJ2-3
TGTGCCAGCAGTGGCCCAGGGGACACTGAAGCTTTCTTT	CASSGPGDTEAFF	NA	13	TRBV2	NA	TRBJ1-1
TGTGCCAGCTCACCGGGGACAGGGACGCTCCATCAGCCCCAGCATTTT	CASSPGTGTLHQPQHF	TRBD1	16	TRBV18	NA	TRBJ1-5
TGCGCCAGCAGCTTGAGGGAGCAGGGAGGCGAGCAGTACTTC	CASSLREQGGEQYF	NA	14	TRBV5-1	NA	TRBJ2-7
TGTGCCAGCGGGAGAATCCTTAGCGGGAGACCCTACAATGAGCAGTTCTTC	CASGRILSGRPYNEQFF	TRBD2	17	TRBV28	NA	TRBJ2-1
TGTGCCAGCAGCGACAGGGACACTGAAGCTTTCTTT	CASSDRDTEAFF	TRBD1	12	TRBV6-5	NA	TRBJ1-1
TGCAGCGTTGATCAGGGAAGGACTGAAGCTTTCTTT	CSVDQGRTEAFF	NA	12	TRBV29-1	NA	TRBJ1-1
TGTGCCAGATCGAAGTCCGGGACAGGGCGGAGGTATGGCTACACCTTC	CARSKSGTGRRYGYTF	TRBD1	16	TRBV19	NA	TRBJ1-2
TGTGCCTGGAGTTCCCATTCGGGGGATACGCAGTATTTT	CAWSSHSGDTQYF	NA	13	TRBV30	NA	TRBJ2-3
TGTGCCAGCAAGGATGGAACAGGGAGGGCAGAGACCCAGTACTTC	CASKDGTGRAETQYF	NA	15	TRBV7-9	NA	TRBJ2-5
TGCGCCAGCACCAGAGGGGAGTTGGCCTCTGGAAACACCATATATTTT	CASTRGELASGNTIYF	NA	16	TRBV5-1	once	TRBJ1-3
TGTGCCAGCAGCACAGGGGGCGGTGGAGCCAAAAACATTCAGTACTTC	CASSTGGGGAKNIQYF	TRBD1	16	TRBV9	NA	TRBJ2-4
TGTGCCAGCAGTTACATGTATACGCAGTATTTT	CASSYMYTQYF	NA	11	TRBV6-5	once	TRBJ2-3
TGTGCCAGCTCACGCCCTTCGAAGGGGGGCTACGAGCAGTACTTC	CASSRPSKGGYEQYF	NA	15	TRBV18	few	TRBJ2-7
TGTGCCAGCAGTTACCGGACTAGCGGGAGTAATGAGCAGTTCTTC	CASSYRTSGSNEQFF	TRBD2	15	TRBV6-5	NA	TRBJ2-1
TGTGCCAGCTCACCGGGACTAGCGGGAATTTCGGAGCAGTACTTC	CASSPGLAGISEQYF	TRBD2	15	TRBV18	NA	TRBJ2-7
TGTGCCAGCACCTGGGACAGGATCGCGAACACCGGGGAGCTGTTTTTT	CASTWDRIANTGELFF	TRBD1	16	TRBV2	NA	TRBJ2-2
TGTGCCAGCAGCTTAGAGCGGGGGGGCGTCTACGAGCAGTACTTC	CASSLERGGVYEQYF	TRBD2	15	TRBV7-6	once	TRBJ2-7
TGTGCCAGCTCCCCCTTAAGGGGGCAAGAGACCCAGTACTTC	CASSPLRGQETQYF	NA	14	TRBV5-4	NA	TRBJ2-5
TGTGCCAGCTCACTAGACCAAGCCCCCTACAATGAGCAGTTCTTC	CASSLDQAPYNEQFF	NA	15	TRBV18	NA	TRBJ2-1
TGTGCCAGTAGTACGCAGACTAGCGGGGGGGGCACAGATACGCAGTATTTT	CASSTQTSGGGTDTQYF	TRBD2	17	TRBV19	NA	TRBJ2-3
TGTGCCAGTAGTCGTACAGCATCTGACTATGGCTACACCTTC	CASSRTASDYGYTF	NA	14	TRBV19	NA	TRBJ1-2
TGTGCCAGCAGCTTAAGCCACCCCGTGCAGTACTTC	CASSLSHPVQYF	NA	12	TRBV7-9	NA	TRBJ2-7
TGTGCCAGCTCACCCATGCAGGAATCGGAGACCCAGTACTTC	CASSPMQESETQYF	NA	14	TRBV18	NA	TRBJ2-5
TGTGCCAGCAGCCGCCCGGGAAACACCATATATTTT	CASSRPGNTIYF	NA	12	TRBV5-6	NA	TRBJ1-3
TGTGCAAGCCTTTCGGGGTGGAATGAGCAGTTCTTC	CASLSGWNEQFF	NA	12	TRBV11-3	NA	TRBJ2-1
TGTGCCAGCAGCCCGCTCGGGGACGTCTATGGCTACACCTTC	CASSPLGDVYGYTF	NA	14	TRBV7-2	once	TRBJ1-2
TGTGCCAGCAGGACGACCCCAACTCATCAAGAGACCCAGTACTTC	CASRTTPTHQETQYF	NA	15	TRBV2	NA	TRBJ2-5
TGTGCCAGCAGCAAAGTGGATGACAGGGGGTGCGAGCAGTACTTC	CASSKVDDRGCEQYF	NA	15	TRBV21-1	NA	TRBJ2-7
TGTGCCAGCAGTGTCCCGGGACAGGGGACCAAAAACATTCAGTACTTC	CASSVPGQGTKNIQYF	TRBD1	16	TRBV28	NA	TRBJ2-4
TGTGCCAGCAGTTTCTTAGCGGGACGCACCTACGAGCAGTACTTC	CASSFLAGRTYEQYF	TRBD2	15	TRBV27	NA	TRBJ2-7
TGTGCCAGCAGCCCGGCCGAGGGGGGGCAAAGCAATCAGCCCCAGCATTTT	CASSPAEGGQSNQPQHF	NA	17	TRBV12-1	NA	TRBJ1-5
TGTGCCAGCAGCTTTGAGCCTGCGGGCGCGAATGAGCAGTTCTTC	CASSFEPAGANEQFF	NA	15	TRBV7-2	once	TRBJ2-1
TGTGCCAGCAGCCGGAGGGCGAGGGCTAACTATGGCTACACCTTC	CASSRRARANYGYTF	NA	15	TRBV7-2	NA	TRBJ1-2
TGTGCCAGCAGTTCTCCCTTTTCACTAGCGGGAGACACAGATACGCAGTATTTT	CASSSPFSLAGDTDTQYF	TRBD2	18	TRBV28	NA	TRBJ2-3
TGTGCCAGCACCGGGCAGGGGGCCGGCGGCACTGAAGCTTTCTTT	CASTGQGAGGTEAFF	TRBD1	15	TRBV6-5	once	TRBJ1-1
TGTGCCAGCGGACCCCAGGGGTATAATGAAAAACTGTTTTTT	CASGPQGYNEKLFF	NA	14	TRBV4-2	NA	TRBJ1-4
TGTGCCAGCAGTCCTACCCAGCATTTT	CASSPTQHF	NA	9	TRBV14	NA	TRBJ1-5
TGTGCCAGCAGTGTGGGTGATAGGGCAGATACGCAGTATTTT	CASSVGDRADTQYF	NA	14	TRBV2	NA	TRBJ2-3
TGTGCCAGCGGGGCCCCTCCCTACGAGCAGTACTTC	CASGAPPYEQYF	NA	12	TRBV28	NA	TRBJ2-7